Reported below is one T cell receptor (beta chain). CDR3 length: 11 residues. The ends were cut back, 5 bases at V and 13 bases at J, with 12 bases in the middle. The germline V gene encodes CDR1 MNHEY and CDR2 SVGEGT. The data belong to a study of early T cells in non-severe SARS-CoV-2 infection. Individual cDNA molecules each received unique molecular identifiers attached to them. MiXCR, applied by TCRdb to the 5' RACE reads, yields one record per CDR3 protein. The table includes more than 45,000 distinct CDR3 sequences, under 15% detected once. The TCR originated in an adult who was a healthcare worker with PCR-confirmed SARS-CoV-2 infection or an uninfected control (not recorded which). The chain has TRBV6-2 or TRBV6-3 and TRBJ2-1; a possible D gene is TRBD2 (5 bases). Sequenced material: whole blood. This chain's CDR3 is CASSKSTGQFF. The CDR3 bases are TGTGCCAGCAGTAAGTCCACGGGACAGTTCTTC.